A selection of T cell receptor beta chains follows, all from one sample in a study of cytomegalovirus exposure and HLA in healthy donors. Measured with immunoSEQ multiplex PCR; TCRdb has only the in-frame clones, and not every one. Of roughly 160,000 clones listed, more than 65% are singletons. The sequencing input was PBMCs. These receptors came from a man aged 25 to 40 in good health and CMV-seronegative. Each CDR3 is given with its conserved first and last residue. D genes are given only for firm matches. Rows give clone size only sometimes, using once, few, many, or a class for an expanded clone.

TRBJ2-1 TRBV30 - - TGTGCCTGGAGTATGGGCGATGAGCAGTTCTTC CAWSMGDEQFF
TRBJ1-2 TRBV27 - - TGTGCCAGCAGTTACAGCAGAGTACTCCTCGATGGCTACACCTTC CASSYSRVLLDGYTF
TRBJ2-7 TRBV27 - TRBD2 TGTGCCAGCAGTTTAACGGGGGGGGTAGAGTACGAGCAGTACTTC CASSLTGGVEYEQYF
TRBJ2-6 TRBV10-3 few - TGTGCCATCACCACAGGGTCCTCTGGGGCCAACGTCCTGACTTTC CAITTGSSGANVLTF
TRBJ2-3 TRBV9 - TRBD1 TGTGCCAGCAGCGTAGGGACAGGAGAAATCACAGATACGCAGTATTTT CASSVGTGEITDTQYF
TRBJ2-4 TRBV28 - - TGTGCCAGCAGGTCCCCGGCAGGCGATGTTGACATTCAGTACTTC CASRSPAGDVDIQYF
TRBJ1-1 TRBV6-5 - - TGTGCCAGCAGACAAACGGGGAAGAACACTGAAGCTTTCTTT CASRQTGKNTEAFF
TRBJ2-5 TRBV11-2 - TRBD2 TGTGCCAGCAGCGTCGGGACTAGCGGGAGGGAGATAAAGACCCAGTACTTC CASSVGTSGREIKTQYF
TRBJ2-5 TRBV9 - - TGTGCCAGCAGCGTAGAAGACTCCTCGGAGACCCAGTACTTC CASSVEDSSETQYF
TRBJ2-7 TRBV7-2 - TRBD2 TGTGCCAGCAGCTTAGCCGGGACTAGCGCTCCGAGGGGGTACGGGCAGTACTTC CASSLAGTSAPRGYGQYF
TRBJ1-2 TRBV7-8 - - TGTGCCAGCAGCTTTGGACAGAGCCGAGAGAAGTATGGCTACACCTTC CASSFGQSREKYGYTF
TRBJ2-7 TRBV4-3 - TRBD2 TGCGCCAGCAGCCTAGGCCCCCTAGCGGGAGAGGCCTACGAGCAGTACTTC CASSLGPLAGEAYEQYF
TRBJ2-5 TRBV19 - - TGTGCCAGTAGTGAAACTCCAGAGACCCAGTACTTC CASSETPETQYF
TRBJ1-6 TRBV7-9 - TRBD1 TGTGCCAGCAGCCCCCGTAGGGGACAGGGGCAATCACCCCTCCACTTT CASSPRRGQGQSPLHF
TRBJ1-2 TRBV19 once - TGTGCCAGTAGTCCAGGAGGCTACGGCTACACCTTC CASSPGGYGYTF
TRBJ1-3 TRBV5-8 - - TGTGCCAGCAGCTTGGCCAGCTCTGGAAACACCATATATTTT CASSLASSGNTIYF
TRBJ2-1 TRBV30 - TRBD2 TGTGCCTGGAGTGTGGACGGGAGGGCTTCTTACAATGAGCAGTTCTTC CAWSVDGRASYNEQFF
TRBJ1-1 TRBV6-5 - - TGTGCCAGCAGTTACTCGACCCGACAGAACACTGAAGCTTTCTTT CASSYSTRQNTEAFF
TRBJ2-6 TRBV5-1 - - TGCGCCAGCAGCTTGGAAGGGGTCCCTGGGGCCAACGTCCTGACTTTC CASSLEGVPGANVLTF
TRBJ2-7 TRBV15 - - TGTGCCACCAGGAGAGGGGAGGCCTACGAGCAGTACTTC CATRRGEAYEQYF
TRBJ2-7 TRBV28 - TRBD1 TGTGCCAGCAGTCGACAGGGGAAATACGAGCAGTACTTC CASSRQGKYEQYF
TRBJ1-1 TRBV4-3 - - TGCGCCAGCAGCCCAACCGGGAACACTGAAGCTTTCTTT CASSPTGNTEAFF
TRBJ1-4 TRBV6-1 - - TGTGCCAGCAGTGAAGTGTGGGGCGCGGAAAAACTGTTTTTT CASSEVWGAEKLFF
TRBJ1-1 TRBV9 - - TGTGCCAGCAGCGCGACGGGGAACACTGAAGCTTTCTTT CASSATGNTEAFF
TRBJ2-7 TRBV29-1 few - TGCAGCGTTGGACTCGAAACTACGAAGCAGTACTTC CSVGLETTKQYF
TRBJ1-5 TRBV15 - TRBD1 TGTGCCACCAGCAGAAGGACAGGGGGCGTGCAGCCCCAGCATTTT CATSRRTGGVQPQHF
TRBJ1-5 TRBV28 - TRBD1 TGTGCCAGCAGCCCAACGGGACAGCCCATTCGGTTCGCCCAGCATTTT CASSPTGQPIRFAQHF
TRBJ2-7 TRBV4-3 - TRBD2 TGCGCCAGCAGCCGCTTGGCGGCTAGCGGGGCCTACGAGCAGTACTTC CASSRLAASGAYEQYF
TRBJ2-1 TRBV29-1 - TRBD1 TGCAGCGCCCACCGACAGGGAAGGAACAATGAGCAGTTCTTC CSAHRQGRNNEQFF
TRBJ2-7 TRBV10-1 few TRBD1 TGCGCCAGCAGTCCCGGGACAGGGTTCGAGCAGTACTTC CASSPGTGFEQYF
TRBJ2-5 TRBV2 - TRBD1 TGTGCCAGCAGGGGGGACAGGGGCAGGGACCAAGAGACCCAGTACTTC CASRGDRGRDQETQYF
TRBJ1-5 TRBV30 - - TGTGCCTGGAGCGCCGGGAGGGAACGAATGAGCCAGCCCCAGCATTTT CAWSAGRERMSQPQHF
TRBJ2-5 TRBV5-6 - - TGTGCCAGCAGCTTTCAGGCGCAAGAGACCCAGTACTTC CASSFQAQETQYF
TRBJ2-3 TRBV18 - TRBD2 TGTGCCAGCTCACAGGGCCCTAGCGGGGTAGGAACAGATACGCAGTATTTT CASSQGPSGVGTDTQYF
TRBJ1-3 TRBV5-1 once TRBD1 TGCGCCAGCAGCCCAGGGGGGCTAAGCTCTGGAAACACCATATATTTT CASSPGGLSSGNTIYF
TRBJ1-2 TRBV19 - - TGTGCCAGTAGTTCTCAACCCGCGGGTGGCTACACCTTC CASSSQPAGGYTF
TRBJ2-1 TRBV19 once - TGTGCCACCGTAATGGGGCAGGGGTCCTACAATGAGCAGTTCTTC CATVMGQGSYNEQFF
TRBJ2-7 TRBV7-9 - TRBD2 TGTGCCAGCAGCTTACCGGGGGGGAGGCGGGGATCCTACGAGCAGTACTTC CASSLPGGRRGSYEQYF
TRBJ2-1 TRBV7-8 few - TGTGCCAGCACCCCGCAGGACAATGAGCAGTTCTTC CASTPQDNEQFF
TRBJ2-2 TRBV5-1 - TRBD2 TGCGCCAGCAGCTTGGCCTCGGGGGGTGTCACCGGGGAGCTGTTTTTT CASSLASGGVTGELFF
TRBJ2-1 TRBV5-6 few TRBD1 TGTGCCAGCAGCCCCCTCGGGACAGACCACAATGAGCAGTTCTTC CASSPLGTDHNEQFF
TRBJ1-3 TRBV7-7 once - TGTGCTAGCAGCTTAGACGACAGCGAAAACTCTGGAAACACCATATATTTT CASSLDDSENSGNTIYF
TRBJ1-5 TRBV28 - TRBD1 TGTGCCAGCAGTTCCGGGACAGGGGCAACTCAGCCCCAGCATTTT CASSSGTGATQPQHF
TRBJ2-2 TRBV19 - - TGTGCCAGTAGTATCGGCAGCGCGAACACCGGGGAGCTGTTTTTT CASSIGSANTGELFF
TRBJ2-7 TRBV28 few TRBD2 TGTGCCAGCAGTTTGGTAGCGGGAGGGAGGTCCTACGAGCAGTACTTC CASSLVAGGRSYEQYF
TRBJ2-7 TRBV5-1 - - TGCGCCAGCAGCTCTCACTACGAGCAGTACTTC CASSSHYEQYF